This T cell receptor beta chain came from a study of PD-L1 blockade in urothelial cancer. Study background: Men with urothelial cancer arising in the bladder made up about 90% of the roughly 29 patients.

The length of the CDR3 is 19 residues. Between the trimmed V and J ends, which lost 1 base and 4 bases, there was a span of 25 bases. The germline V gene has CDR1 SEHNR and CDR2 FQNEAQ (reference sequence). The method was immunoSEQ multiplex PCR; TCRdb's version includes in-frame clones alone and lacks a portion of them. The repertoire includes 70,000 to 75,000 clones, about 85% of them detected once, and 4% to 6% sits in the top ten. The rearrangement links TRBV7-9 to TRBJ1-1, with D maybe TRBD1 (6 bases). This TCR came from a man between 65 and 79 years old with urothelial cancer. This material consisted of PBMCs, taken around atezolizumab (anti-PD-L1) treatment. As DNA, the CDR3 is TGTGCCAGCAGCTTAGGCTACTCAGGGGCACCTAATATCCCCACTGAAGCTTTCTTT. This sequence encodes CASSLGYSGAPNIPTEAFF.